These T cell receptor beta chains were read from a single sample in a study of blood T cell repertoires in COVID-19. The data were produced by immunoSEQ multiplex PCR, yet TCRdb's version contains in-frame clones alone and is incomplete. The sample lists over 60,000 clones; about 84% were seen once. Material for sequencing was peripheral blood. These receptors were obtained from a man aged 45-65 years with COVID-19, enrolled during active disease. CDR3s include the opening cysteine and the closing phenylalanine or tryptophan. D genes are given only for firm matches. Where a row states a size, it is once, few, many or the class of an expanded clone; other rows omit it.

CDR3 length	V gene	clone size	J gene	D gene	CDR3 protein	CDR3 DNA
13	TRBV7-2	NA	TRBJ1-3	NA	CASNQGGLNTIYF	TGTGCCAGCAACCAGGGAGGGTTAAACACCATATATTTT
15	TRBV3-1/TRBV3-2	NA	TRBJ2-1	TRBD2	CASSYGTSRWDEQFF	TGTGCCAGCAGCTACGGGACTAGCCGTTGGGATGAGCAGTTCTTC
15	TRBV27	NA	TRBJ2-3	TRBD2	CASSSLAGGVDTQYF	TGTGCCAGCAGTTCCCTAGCGGGGGGTGTAGATACGCAGTATTTT
11	TRBV5-6	NA	TRBJ2-5	NA	CASSFKETQYF	TGTGCCAGCAGCTTCAAAGAGACCCAGTACTTC
14	TRBV5-1	NA	TRBJ1-2	NA	CASSLGQGVHGYTF	TGCGCCAGCAGCTTGGGGCAGGGCGTTCATGGCTACACCTTC
11	TRBV20-1	NA	TRBJ1-4	NA	CSLLDNEKLFF	TGCAGTCTTCTAGATAATGAAAAACTGTTTTTT
17	TRBV27	many	TRBJ1-6	TRBD1	CASSLGQVGGRNSPLHF	TGTGCCAGCAGTTTAGGACAGGTAGGGGGTCGGAATTCACCCCTCCACTTT
17	TRBV4-2	NA	TRBJ1-3	TRBD1	CASSPSIQGIFGNTIYF	TGTGCCAGCAGCCCCTCAATACAGGGGATATTTGGAAACACCATATATTTT
15	TRBV24-1	NA	TRBJ2-5	NA	CATSDNSQYQETQYF	TGTGCCACCAGTGACAACAGCCAGTACCAAGAGACCCAGTACTTC
14	TRBV10-3	NA	TRBJ1-1	NA	CAISDLERGTEAFF	TGTGCCATCAGTGACCTGGAGAGAGGAACTGAAGCTTTCTTT
18	TRBV5-4	NA	TRBJ2-1	TRBD2	CASSLEASLAGGLNEQFF	TGTGCCAGCAGCTTGGAAGCCTCTCTAGCGGGGGGCCTCAATGAGCAGTTCTTC
14	TRBV19	NA	TRBJ1-2	TRBD1	CASSQGQGIRGYTF	TGTGCCAGTAGCCAAGGACAGGGGATTCGTGGCTACACCTTC
14	TRBV30	NA	TRBJ2-6	NA	CAWDIGAGANVLTF	TGTGCCTGGGACATTGGGGCAGGGGCCAACGTCCTGACTTTC
14	TRBV6-6	NA	TRBJ1-2	TRBD1	CASSTGGPNYGYTF	TGTGCCAGCAGCACAGGGGGCCCAAACTATGGCTACACCTTC
14	TRBV5-1	NA	TRBJ2-5	NA	CASSSRVLQETQYF	TGCGCCAGCAGCTCCAGGGTACTCCAAGAGACCCAGTACTTC
16	TRBV7-2	NA	TRBJ2-2	NA	CASSRWGGASGGELFF	TGTGCCAGCAGCCGCTGGGGGGGGGCGAGTGGCGGGGAGCTGTTTTTT
15	TRBV7-9	NA	TRBJ2-5	TRBD1	CASSSAGTGGQTQYF	TGTGCCAGCAGCTCGGCGGGGACAGGGGGGCAGACCCAGTACTTC
16	TRBV9	few	TRBJ1-4	NA	CASSVGGRKVNEKLFF	TGTGCCAGCAGCGTAGGAGGGAGGAAGGTTAATGAAAAACTGTTTTTT
16	TRBV9	NA	TRBJ2-3	NA	CASSVDQGPITDTQYF	TGTGCCAGCAGCGTAGATCAGGGGCCAATTACAGATACGCAGTATTTT
12	TRBV3-1/TRBV3-2	NA	TRBJ2-5	NA	CASSLGPGTQYF	TGTGCCAGCAGCCTGGGGCCGGGGACCCAGTACTTC
17	TRBV6-2/TRBV6-3	NA	TRBJ2-3	TRBD2	CASSSSQRGASTDTQYF	TGTGCCAGCAGTTCCTCCCAGCGGGGGGCCAGCACAGATACGCAGTATTTT
14	TRBV13	once	TRBJ1-3	TRBD1	CASSRGQGGNTIYF	TGTGCCAGCAGCCGGGGACAGGGCGGAAACACCATATATTTT
14	TRBV5-4	NA	TRBJ2-7	NA	CASSRDTLPYEQYF	TGTGCCAGCAGCCGGGACACCCTTCCCTACGAGCAGTACTTC
15	TRBV9	few	TRBJ1-5	NA	CASSATGDSNQPQHF	TGTGCCAGCAGCGCGACAGGTGATAGCAATCAGCCCCAGCATTTT
12	TRBV2	once	TRBJ1-5	NA	CASSEASGMRHF	TGTGCCAGCAGTGAAGCTAGCGGGATGAGGCATTTT
17	TRBV9	NA	TRBJ2-3	TRBD2	CASSVRRGGRGTDTQYF	TGTGCCAGCAGCGTACGACGGGGCGGGAGGGGCACAGATACGCAGTATTTT
18	TRBV4-1	NA	TRBJ2-2	NA	CASSRGPHPKKNTGELFF	TGCGCCAGCAGTCGCGGGCCCCACCCAAAGAAAAACACCGGGGAGCTGTTTTTT
13	TRBV29-1	NA	TRBJ2-2	NA	CSVEVSGVRELFF	TGCAGCGTTGAAGTTTCGGGGGTCCGGGAGCTGTTTTTT
13	TRBV24-1	few	TRBJ2-7	NA	CATSDGAGDEQYF	TGTGCCACCAGTGATGGGGCAGGGGACGAGCAGTACTTC